These T cell receptor beta chains were read from a single sample in a study of human thymus T cells. Assay: immunoSEQ multiplex PCR; the TCRdb copy retains only in-frame clones and omits some. The sample shows tens of thousands of clones, 95% of them seen only once. Material for sequencing was thymus tissue. These receptors all come from a girl under two years old with a congenital heart defect but otherwise immunologically healthy. The CDR3 runs from the conserved cysteine through the conserved F or W. A D gene is named only where the DNA matches it firmly. Size tells how often a clone was seen (once, few, many) or the class of an expanded clone, and some rows leave it out.

j_call,cdr3_length,v_call,d_call,clone_size,cdr3_aa,cdr3_nt
TRBJ2-2,15,TRBV6-1,TRBD2,.,CASSGLAGVTGELFF,TGTGCCAGCAGCGGACTAGCGGGAGTGACCGGGGAGCTGTTTTTT
TRBJ2-3,18,TRBV9,TRBD2,.,CASSVVGGGGLAGDTQYF,TGTGCCAGCAGCGTAGTTGGTGGAGGGGGACTAGCGGGAGATACGCAGTATTTT
TRBJ2-3,19,TRBV9,TRBD2,.,CASSVEPAGGPRVTDTQYF,TGTGCCAGCAGCGTAGAACCAGCGGGAGGGCCGAGGGTCACAGATACGCAGTATTTT
TRBJ1-2,15,TRBV9,.,.,CASSVEGGPTGGYTF,TGTGCCAGCAGCGTAGAGGGGGGCCCGACAGGTGGCTACACCTTC
TRBJ2-7,14,TRBV6-1,.,.,CASSLRTEVYEQYF,TGTGCCAGCAGTCTAAGGACGGAGGTTTACGAGCAGTACTTC
TRBJ1-2,18,TRBV18,TRBD1,.,CASSRLPPLTGVNYGYTF,TGTGCCAGCTCACGCCTACCGCCTTTGACAGGGGTTAACTATGGCTACACCTTC
TRBJ2-1,18,TRBV19,.,once,CASSIGVVWRGSYNEQFF,TGTGCCAGTAGTATCGGGGTAGTGTGGCGGGGTTCCTACAATGAGCAGTTCTTC
TRBJ2-3,16,TRBV10-2,TRBD2,.,CASSVWVSGNTDTQYF,TGCGCCAGCAGTGTTTGGGTAAGCGGGAACACAGATACGCAGTATTTT
TRBJ2-7,15,TRBV18,.,.,CASSSDPSPLGEQYF,TGTGCCAGCTCGTCCGACCCCTCTCCCCTCGGCGAGCAGTACTTC
TRBJ2-1,17,TRBV9,.,.,CASSRGRYSGTDNEQFF,TGTGCCAGCAGCCGCGGTCGGTACAGCGGGACAGACAATGAGCAGTTCTTC
TRBJ1-2,13,TRBV6-5,.,.,CASSYRQDYGYTF,TGTGCCAGCAGTTACCGACAGGACTATGGCTACACCTTC
TRBJ2-1,15,TRBV7-6,TRBD2,.,CASSSNGGVHNEQFF,TGTGCCAGCAGCTCTAACGGGGGGGTCCACAATGAGCAGTTCTTC
TRBJ2-7,18,TRBV9,TRBD1,.,CASSPHRDRSPVTYEQYF,TGTGCCAGCAGCCCCCACCGGGACAGGTCTCCTGTCACCTACGAGCAGTACTTC
TRBJ2-3,21,TRBV13,.,.,CASSLLQAASPNLISTDTQYF,TGTGCCAGCAGCTTATTACAGGCCGCTAGCCCTAACTTAATCAGCACAGATACGCAGTATTTT
TRBJ1-2,19,TRBV6-7,.,.,CASNITPGALLLLNYGYTF,TGTGCCAGCAATATAACGCCTGGGGCCCTCTTACTCTTAAACTATGGCTACACCTTC
TRBJ1-5,14,TRBV27,.,.,CASSQKGPYQPQHF,TGTGCCAGCAGTCAAAAAGGACCGTATCAGCCCCAGCATTTT
TRBJ2-2,16,TRBV11-2,.,.,CASRQSRAEYTGELFF,TGTGCCAGCAGGCAGAGCCGGGCTGAATACACCGGGGAGCTGTTTTTT
TRBJ2-1,14,TRBV29-1,.,.,CSVRQVSGGNEQFF,TGCAGCGTTAGACAGGTATCGGGGGGCAATGAGCAGTTCTTC
TRBJ2-7,18,TRBV7-9,TRBD2,.,CASSLVSSGLTWEHEQYF,TGTGCCAGCAGCTTAGTTTCTAGCGGGCTGACATGGGAGCACGAGCAGTACTTC
TRBJ2-5,11,TRBV7-6,.,.,CASSPEGTQYF,TGTGCCAGCAGCCCTGAGGGGACCCAGTACTTC
TRBJ1-6,18,TRBV27,TRBD1,.,CASSRTGAIILPDSPLHF,TGTGCCAGCAGTCGGACAGGGGCCATAATTTTGCCCGATTCACCCCTCCACTTT
TRBJ1-2,14,TRBV2,TRBD1,once,CASLFRGHGYGYTF,TGTGCCAGTCTCTTCAGGGGGCACGGCTATGGCTACACCTTC
TRBJ2-3,20,TRBV30,TRBD2,once,CAWSVRTSGRKFPGTDTQYF,TGTGCCTGGAGTGTCCGGACTAGCGGGAGGAAGTTCCCCGGCACAGATACGCAGTATTTT
TRBJ2-1,11,TRBV11-2,.,.,CASSPSGEQFF,TGTGCCAGCAGCCCCTCAGGTGAGCAGTTCTTC
TRBJ2-1,18,TRBV19,TRBD2,.,CASSIEDTSGRCDNEQFF,TGTGCCAGTAGTATAGAGGACACTAGCGGGAGGTGCGACAATGAGCAGTTCTTC
TRBJ2-3,13,TRBV21-1,.,.,CASPRIHTDTQYF,TGTGCCAGCCCACGGATTCACACAGATACGCAGTATTTT
TRBJ2-7,14,TRBV5-6,TRBD1,.,CASSLGTGTYEQYF,TGTGCCAGCAGCTTGGGGACAGGGACCTACGAGCAGTACTTC
TRBJ2-7,16,TRBV28,TRBD1,.,CASSSIGQGEIDEQYF,TGTGCCAGCAGTTCAATCGGACAGGGAGAAATCGACGAGCAGTACTTC
TRBJ2-1,15,TRBV28,TRBD1,once,CASSGGTGVKNEQFF,TGTGCCAGCAGTGGCGGGACAGGGGTTAAGAATGAGCAGTTCTTC
TRBJ2-7,14,TRBV2,TRBD2,.,CASPLAGGPHEQYF,TGTGCCAGCCCTCTAGCGGGAGGGCCCCACGAGCAGTACTTC
TRBJ1-1,12,TRBV6-6,.,.,CASFSTNTEAFF,TGTGCCAGCTTCTCCACGAACACTGAAGCTTTCTTT
TRBJ2-3,16,TRBV5-1,.,.,CASSLAGLGGPDTQYF,TGCGCCAGCAGCTTGGCGGGCCTTGGGGGGCCAGATACGCAGTATTTT
TRBJ2-7,16,TRBV19,.,.,CASSTQRGAGTYEQYF,TGTGCCAGTAGTACCCAAAGGGGGGCCGGCACGTACGAGCAGTACTTC